This T cell receptor (beta chain) was captured in a study of CD8+ T cells in alopecia areata. Overall study findings and caveats: When scalp samples are sequenced, resident alphabeta T cells of normal skin are also captured. Persistence of many expanded lesional clones was seen in scalp and blood during tofacitinib.

This CDR3 is 14 amino acids long. Germline V gene sequence: CDR1 MNHNY, CDR2 SVGAGI (reference sequence). Trimming took off 4 bases at V and 2 bases at J, with 12 bases between the two ends. Sequencing used cDNA as its template, made by extracting RNA and reverse transcribing it. Clones were read by immunoSEQ multiplex PCR, and TCRdb kept only the in-frame ones, dropping some. The profile shows some 130,000 clones, roughly 50% of them singletons. The treatment is: oral pan-JAK inhibitor, 5-10 mg twice daily. This clone appeared a few times. Its antigen remains unknown. The receptor was derived from a human donor with alopecia areata. This specimen was CD8+ T cells sorted from blood, taken at week 4, from a patient treated with tofacitinib. This chain links TRBV6-6 with TRBJ2-7, with a weak D call TRBD1 (5 bases). The CDR3 DNA reads TGTGCCAGCAGTTCTGAGACAGAACCCTACGAGCAGTACTTC. Encoded protein: CASSSETEPYEQYF.